The 6 T cell receptor beta chains given below trace back to one sample, sequenced in a study of blood T cell repertoires in COVID-19. Produced via immunoSEQ multiplex PCR; TCRdb's table is partial and in-frame only. Of some 180,000 clones listed, more than 70% are singletons. The sequenced sample was peripheral blood. Receptors originate from a man between 45 and 60 years old with COVID-19, enrolled during active disease.

The chain combines TRBV6-5 with TRBJ2-7; 7 bases map to TRBD1. Losses at the gene ends were 6 bases for V and 3 bases for J; bases not matched to a gene: 2. The CDR3 runs 12 residues. Germline V gene data show CDR1 as MNHEY and CDR2 as SVGAGI. CDR3 loop: CASRWTGYEQYF. As DNA, the CDR3 is TGTGCCAGCAGGTGGACAGGCTACGAGCAGTACTTC.

This clone was counted once. Other DNA sequences within the sample encode an identical CDR3. This chain joins TRBV15 and TRBJ2-1, with D maybe TRBD2 (5 bases). This CDR3 region has 14 residues. Trimming removed 0 bases at V and 4 bases at J, with 7 bases between. The germline gives CDR1 LNHNV, CDR2 YYDKDF (reference sequence). CDR3 sequence: CATSRDRGYNEQFF. DNA of the CDR3: TGTGCCACCAGCAGAGATCGAGGGTACAATGAGCAGTTCTTC.

The J gene is TRBJ2-3, the V gene TRBV6-4, with 12 bases lining up with TRBD2. There are 19 residues in the CDR3. The V segment lost 3 bases and the J segment 2 bases; nucleotides outside the gene matches: 12. In germline, CDR1 is MRHNA, CDR2 SNTAGT. Here the CDR3 DNA reads TGTGCCAGCAGTGAGGCTAGCGGGGGGGGGATTAATGTCACAGATACGCAGTATTTT. This codes for CASSEASGGGINVTDTQYF.

The chain is built from TRBV7-9 and TRBJ1-1; 9 bases agree with TRBD1. CDR1 and CDR2 from the germline V gene are SEHNR and FQNEAQ (reference sequence). J gave up 3 bases and V 7 bases, and 12 bases lay outside the gene matches. The CDR3 is 16 amino acids. This CDR3 is CASKDTTGGWDTEAFF. In nucleotides, the CDR3 is TGTGCCAGCAAAGATACAACAGGGGGCTGGGACACTGAAGCTTTCTTT.

V gene TRBV6-5 combines with J gene TRBJ2-1; no firm D call. The V gene lost 6 bases and the J gene lost 1 base, with 13 bases spanning the gap. The germline V gene has CDR1 MNHEY and CDR2 SVGAGI. The CDR3 sequence is 15 residues long. CDR3 in DNA: TGTGCCAGCAGCCACTTAGCCGGATCCTACAATGAGCAGTTCTTC. It translates to CASSHLAGSYNEQFF.

This sequence joins TRBV6-1 and TRBJ2-5, with 8 bases fitting TRBD1. V was pared by 2 bases and J by 5 bases, with 10 bases of the junction left unmatched. There are 16 residues in the CDR3. The germline gives CDR1 MNHNS, CDR2 SASEGT. The CDR3 loop is CASSELGQVVRETQYF. CDR3 DNA sequence: TGTGCCAGCAGTGAATTGGGACAGGTGGTTCGGGAGACCCAGTACTTC.